This T cell receptor beta chain was sequenced during a study of CD8+ T cells in alopecia areata. Notes on the study in general: When scalp samples are sequenced, resident alphabeta T cells of normal skin are also captured.

It was cDNA, reverse transcribed from extracted RNA, that served as the sequencing template. Repertoires were generated with immunoSEQ multiplex PCR, while TCRdb's copy carries only in-frame clones and drops some. Here the sample spans some 99,000 clones, 40% to 45% being singletons. Points on this clone: The antigen remains undetermined.

The CDR3 runs 12 residues. Trimming shortened V by 7 bases and J by 10 bases, and 14 bases separated the two germline ends. The germline V gene has CDR1 MNHEY and CDR2 SMNVEV (reference sequence). The rearrangement joins TRBV27 to TRBJ2-1; D possibly corresponds to TRBD2 (6 bases). Source material: CD4+ T cells sorted from blood. The receptor was derived from a human donor with alopecia areata. CDR3 DNA sequence: TGTGCCAGCATCCCCCGGGAGCGGGAGCAGTTCTTC. It yields the protein CASIPREREQFF.